This TCR beta chain emerged from a study of T cell repertoires in cytomegalovirus infection. The wider study: Matching HLA type and CMV infection were both indicated by public TCR beta signatures. Study-wide points: Cumulated frequencies of public TCR beta families served to identify carriers of CMV plus the relevant HLA. Within the response measured ex vivo, HLA-C-restricted CMV-specific TCR beta clonotypes were dominant.

From the reads, TCRdb called clonotypes with MiXCR, one entry per CDR3 protein. This sample has under 250,000 distinct CDR3 sequences, with 6.5% found just once. As regards this clonotype: The antigen is undetermined.

The CDR3 is 14 residues long. Looked up from germline, CDR1 is DFQATT and CDR2 is SNEGSKA (reference sequence). Trimming pared 4 bases from V and 3 bases from J, leaving 12 bases between. This TCR was sampled from a human donor in good health (CMV status not recorded). Some clones in this sample may be carry-over from other donors' samples. V and J are TRBV20-1 and TRBJ2-2; no reliable D call. Sequencing was performed on PBMCs. CDR3 coding DNA: TGCAGTGCTATGGCCCGGGTAGACACCGGGGAGCTGTTTTTT. This codes for CSAMARVDTGELFF.